The TCR beta chain described here comes from a study of cytomegalovirus exposure and HLA in healthy donors. Study-level background: Prior work identified under 130 million unique TCR beta sequences in 150 million to 200 million T cells. Study-wide results and caveats: Cytomegalovirus association was listed for approximately 160 TCR beta chains. Earlier findings revealed that most TCR beta V segments proved productive either about 87% or about 30% of the time.

PCR amplification relied on 60 Vbeta primers (plus 13 Jbeta primers). TCRdb's table, derived via immunoSEQ multiplex PCR, lists solely in-frame clones and lacks some. The sample totals under 95,000 clones; its top ten clones hold around 4%. On this clone itself: As yet, its antigen is unknown.

This CDR3 contains 15 residues. Germline V CDR1 and CDR2: MNHEY, SMNVEV (reference sequence). The V and J ends lost 6 bases and 3 bases respectively, with 15 bases between them. Sample: PBMCs. This clonotype was obtained from a man younger than 30 in good health and CMV-seropositive. The genes are TRBV27 and TRBJ1-5; D is perhaps TRBD1 (6 bases). CDR3 amino acids: CASSLTYRDNQPQHF. The DNA for the CDR3 is TGTGCCAGCAGCTTAACCTACAGGGACAATCAGCCCCAGCATTTT.